The subject of this entry is one T cell receptor beta chain. This clonotype was observed a few times. What antigen it recognizes has not been identified. The input lacks base qualities; no much larger clone sits a single base away. Libraries were built with RACE. The sequencer was a NextSeq 500. During library preparation, unique molecular identifiers were attached to individual cDNA molecules so that TCRs could be counted quantitatively and reproducibly. Each blood RNA sample was used to sequence both TCR alpha and TCR beta chains. The study's own analysis went as follows. A median of roughly 99,000 TCRs per sample was observed, with a range of about 20,000 to 700,000. The Decombinator software suite was used to annotate the V, J and CDR3 of the TCR reads. For PS versus PT1 abundance plots, all samples were subsampled to the same number of TCRs (28,000). Expanded TCRs were defined as absent before sensitization and observed at least eight times at the 2-week time point. Starting from the raw public reads, TCRdb applied fastp trimming at Q25, assembled clones with MiXCR and retained in-frame beta chains. Rows with a matching CDR3 protein are joined into one entry that keeps the most common DNA and genes. The V and J calls, along with clone size, are taken from TCRdb and not from the paper's own processing. The sample contains tens of thousands of distinct CDR3 sequences, roughly 10% of them found a single time. About 4.2% of the sample rests with the top ten.

What the time point label conveys for this sample: patch test 1, 2 weeks after DPC sensitization. Explained via the paper, the treatment or condition label denotes: therapeutic diphenylcyclopropenone sensitization with weekly scalp DPC. At every patch-test visit, the blood draw took place before the patch test was put on. Patients were considered eligible if aged 18 to 70, diagnosed with alopecia and deemed suitable for DPC therapy, and patients were excluded if pregnant. Total RNA was isolated from unfractionated whole blood collected in Tempus Blood RNA tubes. These data are taken from a study of human T cells and chemical hapten exposure (dated by TCRdb to the early 2020s). Regarding the study in general: For sensitization, 2% DPC in acetone was applied to a 2 cm by 2 cm area of upper inner arm skin. Throughout the study period of roughly 24 weeks, patients also received therapeutic DPC doses to the scalp every week. Patch tests used Finn chambers with 0.01% DPC on the upper back, scored after 6 days by International Contact Dermatitis Research Group standards. The mostly female patient cohort included alopecia areata with under or over 50% scalp involvement, alopecia totalis and alopecia universalis. Libraries were combined into a pool for sequencing, and differences in TCR yield between samples came mainly from small differences in library volumes within the pool. The study tracked peripheral blood TCR repertoire changes in vivo during primary and secondary sensitization to the hapten diphenylcyclopropenone (DPC) in alopecia patients. Blood samples were taken from patients before sensitization (week 0) and at 2, 6 and about 24 weeks after DPC sensitization. Blood for TCR sequencing was provided by twenty-nine alopecia patients at one to four time points (pre-sensitization, 2, 6 and 24 weeks).

Summary of the overall study and its limitations: Patch test score correlated positively with the number of PT1 expanded TCRs, reaching significance at thresholds 8, 16 and 32 but not at 4. After repeated subsampling, changes were observed in the strength of the expansion versus patch-test correlation and in the threshold at which the correlation became significant. The number of TCRs above 1 in 1000 frequency did not change with DPC sensitization; there was no evidence of global repertoire structure alterations. Significantly more large CDR3 similarity clusters were formed by expanded TCRs than by pre-sensitization or healthy control sets, consistent with antigen-driven responses. Because all patients had alopecia, a presumed autoimmune disease, the immune response of the patients might differ from that of healthy individuals.

The CDR3, cysteine through phenylalanine, is 14 amino acids long. Just CDR3 DNA is preserved here, 42 bases in frame from base 1. V is cut back by 4 bases and J by 4 bases, with 5 bases in the junction unmatched. CDR1 and CDR2, looked up from the germline V gene (reference sequence), are LNHDA and SQIVND. The sample consisted of whole blood, taken in connection with sensitization to the hapten diphenylcyclopropenone (DPC). Rearrangement joined TRBV19 to TRBJ2-5; 8 central nucleotides agree with TRBD1. The clonotype originates from a woman aged 45-59 years with alopecia areata. Some clones in this sample may be carry-over from other donors' samples. The DNA reads TGTGCCAGTAGTAGGGGACAGGATGGAGAGACCCAGTACTTC. Protein translation: CASSRGQDGETQYF.